These 17 T cell receptor beta chains were sequenced from one sample in a study of blood T cell repertoires in COVID-19. This table comes from immunoSEQ multiplex PCR, and its TCRdb copy is limited to in-frame clones, with some not included. The sample yields approximately 260,000 clones, about nine tenths seen once. The sample comprised PBMCs or T cells enriched from blood (not recorded which). The receptors come from a young woman with acute COVID-19.

The rearrangement links TRBV3-1 (or the pseudogene TRBV3-2) to TRBJ2-3, with TRBD1 matching over 10 bases. The CDR3 contains 16 residues. The V gene's germline CDR1 is LGHDT and CDR2 YNNKEL (reference sequence). Trimming took 3 bases from V and 1 from J; bases not matched to a gene: 4. This CDR3 reads CASSQGGTGGTDTQYF. The CDR3 DNA is TGTGCCAGCAGCCAGGGCGGGACAGGGGGCACAGATACGCAGTATTTT.

J is TRBJ2-7 and V is TRBV18, with 8 bases fitting TRBD2. Germline CDR1 KGHSH, CDR2 LQKENI. V was pared by 2 bases and J by 6 bases, with 6 bases of the junction left unmatched. CDR3 length: 14 amino acids. This CDR3 is CASSPSSGRVEQYF. The CDR3 coding sequence is TGTGCCAGCTCACCATCCAGCGGGAGAGTCGAGCAGTACTTC. The full variable domain, with the rest looked up from reference TRBV18 and TRBJ2-7, is NAGVMQNPRHLVRRRGQEARLRCSPMKGHSHVYWYRQLPEEGLKFMVYLQKENIIDESGMPKERFSAEFPKEGPSILRIQQVVRGDSAAYFCASSPSSGRVEQYFGPGTRLTVT.

The chain combines TRBV28 with TRBJ2-5; 10 bases line up with TRBD1. This CDR3 region has 16 residues. Looked up from germline, CDR1 is MDHEN and CDR2 is SYDVKM. The trim removed 3 bases at V and 2 bases at J, leaving 6 bases unmatched. For the CDR3, the DNA is TGTGCCAGCAGTTTCGTCGGGACAGGGGATCAAGAGACCCAGTACTTC. As protein: CASSFVGTGDQETQYF.

The chain couples TRBV6-5 to TRBJ1-1; 10 positions agree with TRBD1. V was clipped by 4 bases and J by 3 bases; unmatched bases: 8. This CDR3 is 16 amino acids long. The germline CDR1 and CDR2 sequences are MNHEY and SVGAGI. DNA for the CDR3: TGTGCCAGCAGTTGGGGACAGGGGACGGCGTACACTGAAGCTTTCTTT. Translation: CASSWGQGTAYTEAFF.

V and J are TRBV19 and TRBJ2-2, with D perhaps TRBD1 (5 bases). V was trimmed by 8 bases and J by 0 bases, leaving 13 bases between them. This CDR3 comprises 15 residues. Germline CDR1 and CDR2: LNHDA and SQIVND (reference sequence). For the CDR3, the DNA is TGTGCCAGTCGGCAGGGCCACGCGAACACCGGGGAGCTGTTTTTT. Protein sequence: CASRQGHANTGELFF.

This clone appeared a single time. This chain uses TRBV28 with TRBJ1-2; 8 nucleotides match TRBD1. Germline CDR1 reads MDHEN; CDR2 reads SYDVKM. The CDR3 length is 13 residues. J gave up 7 bases and V 5 bases, and 6 bases lay outside the gene matches. The CDR3 sequence is CASSLDRVVGYTF. CDR3 DNA: TGTGCCAGCAGTCTGGACAGGGTGGTTGGCTACACCTTC.

The chain has TRBV5-5 and TRBJ2-7; D unresolved. CDR3 size: 15 residues. Trimming removed 2 bases at V and 0 bases at J, with 12 bases between. In germline, CDR1 is SGHKS, CDR2 YYEKEE (reference sequence). CDR3 in DNA: TGTGCCAGCAGCTTTCAGGCTTTCAGCTCCTACGAGCAGTACTTC. It specifies CASSFQAFSSYEQYF.

This rearrangement joins TRBV27 to TRBJ2-1; TRBD2 matches 10 bases. The germline CDR1 and CDR2 sequences are MNHEY and SMNVEV (reference sequence). After removal of 7 bases from V and 5 bases from J, the junction contained 11 bases not matched to a gene. CDR3 size: 16 residues. In nucleotides, the CDR3 is TGTGCCAGCACCATGGCCCTAGCGGGAGTCAACAATGAGCAGTTCTTC. It yields the protein CASTMALAGVNNEQFF.

V gene TRBV28 combines with J gene TRBJ2-2; 9 positions agree with TRBD2. J gave up 6 bases and V 9 bases, and 11 bases lay outside the gene matches. Looked up from germline, CDR1 is MDHEN and CDR2 is SYDVKM. This CDR3 has 15 residues. The CDR3 sequence is CASLSGGRIAGELFF. The CDR3 DNA follows: TGTGCCAGTTTAAGCGGGGGGCGTATAGCCGGGGAGCTGTTTTTT.

The chain recombines TRBV6-4 with TRBJ1-2; 9 nucleotides agree with TRBD1. V was clipped by 5 bases and J by 5 bases; unmatched bases: 9. CDR1 and CDR2 from the germline V gene are MRHNA and SNTAGT. The CDR3 covers 15 residues. DNA for the CDR3: TGTGCCAGCAGTCCACGGACAGGGGCAAGATATGGCTACACCTTC. Encoded protein: CASSPRTGARYGYTF.

The rearrangement links TRBV29-1 to TRBJ2-7; 8 nucleotides agree with TRBD2. Germline-derived CDR1 and CDR2 are SQVTM and ANQGSEA. CDR3 length: 14 residues. V was clipped by 7 bases and J by 2 bases; unmatched bases: 10. This chain's CDR3 is CSAKEAGGPYEQYF. CDR3 nucleotides: TGCAGCGCTAAAGAGGCGGGAGGCCCCTACGAGCAGTACTTC.

The rearrangement uses TRBV7-9 and TRBJ2-6, with a tentative D call TRBD1 (6 bases). CDR1 is SEHNR, CDR2 FQNEAQ, per germline (reference sequence). The germline V and J ends were trimmed by 7 bases and 2 bases, with 15 bases remaining between them. The CDR3 runs 16 residues. CDR3 sequence: CASNPTRGAGANVLTF. CDR3 bases: TGTGCCAGCAATCCGACCAGGGGCGCTGGGGCCAACGTCCTGACTTTC.

The chain recombines TRBV14 with TRBJ1-2; TRBD1 matches at 7 bases. Germline CDR1 SGHDN, CDR2 FVKESK. This CDR3 is 14 amino acids long. V shed 1 base and J 4 bases; nucleotides not matched to a gene: 3. CDR3 in DNA: TGTGCCAGCAGCCAAGTCCGGACAGGCTATGGCTACACCTTC. Its translation: CASSQVRTGYGYTF.

The rearrangement links TRBV9 to TRBJ1-4, with D unresolved. Germline V lookup: CDR1 SGDLS, CDR2 YYNGEE. Trimming shortened V by 4 bases and J by 5 bases, and 12 bases separated the two germline ends. This CDR3 has 14 residues. The CDR3 sequence: CASSPKAGNEKLFF. Written as DNA, the CDR3 is TGTGCCAGCAGCCCAAAGGCCGGGAATGAAAAACTGTTTTTT.

The chain is built from TRBV28 and TRBJ2-5; maybe TRBD2 (5 bases). CDR3 length equals 15 residues. Germline values: CDR1 MDHEN, CDR2 SYDVKM. The germline V and J ends were trimmed by 3 bases and 1 base, with 12 bases remaining between them. The CDR3 DNA follows: TGTGCCAGCAGTTTGATAGCGCCTACCCAAGAGACCCAGTACTTC. It yields the protein CASSLIAPTQETQYF. The entire variable domain, with the rest obtained from reference TRBV28 and TRBJ2-5, is as follows: DVKVTQSSRYLVKRTGEKVFLECVQDMDHENMFWYRQDPGLGLRLIYFSYDVKMKEKGDIPEGYSVSREKKERFSLILESASTNQTSMYLCASSLIAPTQETQYFGPGTRLLVL.

The chain carries TRBV3-1 (or the pseudogene TRBV3-2) and TRBJ2-7, with TRBD1 matching over 8 bases. CDR3 length: 12 amino acids. Germline CDR1 and CDR2: LGHDT and YNNKEL (reference sequence). The V segment lost 4 bases and the J segment 6 bases; nucleotides outside the gene matches: 2. DNA of the CDR3: TGTGCCAGCAGCCGAGACAGGGGCGAGCAGTACTTC. This codes for CASSRDRGEQYF.

The gene calls are TRBV15 and TRBJ2-2, with 7 bases identical to TRBD1. CDR1 and CDR2 from the germline V gene are LNHNV and YYDKDF (reference sequence). V lost 0 bases, J lost 6 bases, and 4 bases stayed unmatched. This CDR3 is 15 amino acids long. The CDR3 DNA is TGTGCCACCAGCAGAGATCTTCAGGGGGCCGGGGAGCTGTTTTTT. The encoded protein is CATSRDLQGAGELFF.